A selection of T cell receptor beta chains follows, all from one sample in a study of blood T cells in healthy people across ages. One entry per CDR3 protein, called by TCRdb with MiXCR from the 5' RACE reads. The sample holds about 700,000 distinct CDR3 sequences, roughly 30% seen once. The sample taken for sequencing was blood. These receptors all come from a woman aged 80 or over in good health. CDR3s include the opening cysteine and the closing phenylalanine or tryptophan. A D gene is named only where the DNA matches it firmly. Some rows mark clone size as missing; the rest say once, few, many or name a class of expanded clone.

D: .; size: many; J: TRBJ2-7; V: TRBV3-1; CDR3: CASSQVNQGRVSYEQYF; DNA: TGTGCCAGCAGCCAAGTTAACCAGGGTCGGGTTTCCTACGAGCAGTACTTC
D: .; size: .; J: TRBJ1-1; V: TRBV4-3; CDR3: CASSLITGNTEAFF; DNA: TGCGCCAGCAGCCTTATAACAGGGAACACTGAAGCTTTCTTT
D: .; size: many; J: TRBJ2-1; V: TRBV3-1; CDR3: CASSQDPGSNEQFF; DNA: TGTGCCAGCAGCCAAGACCCCGGCAGCAATGAGCAGTTCTTC
D: TRBD1; size: .; J: TRBJ1-1; V: TRBV7-2; CDR3: CASSSWTGGTEAFF; DNA: TGTGCCAGCAGCTCCTGGACAGGGGGAACTGAAGCTTTCTTT
D: TRBD2; size: .; J: TRBJ2-7; V: TRBV29-1; CDR3: CSVAGTSGSYEQYF; DNA: TGCAGCGTAGCCGGGACTAGCGGGAGCTACGAGCAGTACTTC
D: TRBD1; size: many; J: TRBJ2-5; V: TRBV9; CDR3: CASTTAAAGGPGYQETQYF; DNA: TGTGCCAGCACCACCGCAGCGGCAGGGGGCCCCGGTTACCAAGAGACCCAGTACTTC
D: .; size: many; J: TRBJ1-2; V: TRBV20-1; CDR3: CSAPGQPNYGYTF; DNA: TGCAGTGCCCCTGGACAGCCAAACTATGGCTACACCTTC
D: .; size: .; J: TRBJ2-7; V: TRBV5-1; CDR3: CASSLGPLLYEQYF; DNA: TGCGCCAGCAGCTTAGGCCCCTTGCTCTACGAGCAGTACTTC
D: .; size: many; J: TRBJ1-2; V: TRBV20-1; CDR3: CSARAMPIANYGYTF; DNA: TGCAGTGCTAGAGCCATGCCAATAGCTAACTATGGCTACACCTTC
D: .; size: many; J: TRBJ2-3; V: TRBV6-1; CDR3: CATIGRWDTDTQYF; DNA: TGTGCCACTATTGGCAGATGGGACACAGATACGCAGTATTTT
D: TRBD2; size: many; J: TRBJ2-1; V: TRBV2; CDR3: CASKRGLYNEQFF; DNA: TGTGCCAGCAAGCGGGGGCTCTACAATGAGCAGTTCTTC
D: .; size: many; J: TRBJ1-1; V: TRBV18; CDR3: CASSLATNTEAFF; DNA: TGTGCCAGCAGCTTAGCAACGAACACTGAAGCTTTCTTT
D: .; size: once; J: TRBJ2-6; V: TRBV6-2/TRBV6-3; CDR3: CASSYGTGANVLTF; DNA: TGTGCCAGCAGTTACGGCACTGGGGCCAACGTCCTGACTTTC
D: .; size: .; J: TRBJ2-3; V: TRBV29-1; CDR3: CSVDRATDTQYF; DNA: TGCAGCGTTGACCGAGCAACAGATACGCAGTATTTT
D: .; size: .; J: TRBJ2-3; V: TRBV4-2; CDR3: CASSHEPGLGTDTQYF; DNA: TGTGCCAGCAGCCATGAACCGGGACTCGGCACAGATACGCAGTATTTT
D: .; size: .; J: TRBJ2-7; V: TRBV7-2; CDR3: CASSLDGLLPWNEQYF; DNA: TGTGCCAGCAGCTTAGATGGTCTGCTCCCTTGGAACGAGCAGTACTTC
D: .; size: .; J: TRBJ1-5; V: TRBV30; CDR3: CAWSVGTGEPQHF; DNA: TGTGCCTGGAGTGTAGGTACCGGAGAGCCCCAGCATTTT
D: .; size: .; J: TRBJ1-1; V: TRBV2; CDR3: CANRVRVNTEAFF; DNA: TGTGCCAACAGAGTGAGAGTTAACACTGAAGCTTTCTTT
D: TRBD1; size: few; J: TRBJ1-2; V: TRBV6-2/TRBV6-3; CDR3: CASSYSPGQHYVFYGYTF; DNA: TGTGCCAGCAGTTACTCCCCGGGACAGCACTACGTTTTCTATGGCTACACCTTC
D: .; size: many; J: TRBJ2-7; V: TRBV27; CDR3: CASSGDTTYEQYF; DNA: TGTGCCAGCAGTGGCGACACAACCTACGAGCAGTACTTC
D: TRBD1; size: few; J: TRBJ1-4; V: TRBV7-6; CDR3: CASRLGTGGAPNEKLFF; DNA: TGTGCCAGCAGACTTGGTACAGGGGGCGCACCTAATGAAAAACTGTTTTTT
D: .; size: many; J: TRBJ1-5; V: TRBV10-3; CDR3: CAISESRRGDNQPQHF; DNA: TGTGCCATCAGTGAGTCGAGGCGGGGTGACAATCAGCCCCAGCATTTT
D: TRBD2; size: .; J: TRBJ2-5; V: TRBV6-6; CDR3: CASHAGGRETQYF; DNA: TGTGCCAGCCATGCGGGAGGAAGGGAGACCCAGTACTTC
D: TRBD2; size: .; J: TRBJ2-4; V: TRBV20-1; CDR3: CSAGGTSGRAKNIQYF; DNA: TGCAGTGCTGGAGGGACTAGCGGGCGAGCCAAAAACATTCAGTACTTC
D: TRBD2; size: .; J: TRBJ2-3; V: TRBV7-6; CDR3: CASSLVMAGANTDTQYF; DNA: TGTGCCAGCAGCTTAGTGATGGCGGGAGCAAACACAGATACGCAGTATTTT
D: TRBD1; size: .; J: TRBJ2-5; V: TRBV7-9; CDR3: CASSEGQASQETQYF; DNA: TGTGCCAGCAGTGAAGGACAGGCGAGTCAAGAGACCCAGTACTTC
D: .; size: few; J: TRBJ2-5; V: TRBV12-3/TRBV12-4; CDR3: CASSGGRLVTQQETQYF; DNA: TGTGCCAGCAGTGGGGGCCGACTAGTCACACAACAAGAGACCCAGTACTTC
D: .; size: many; J: TRBJ2-7; V: TRBV6-2/TRBV6-3; CDR3: CASSSPRGISYEQYF; DNA: TGTGCCAGCAGTAGTCCGCGGGGTATCTCCTACGAGCAGTACTTC
D: .; size: .; J: TRBJ2-3; V: TRBV29-1; CDR3: CSVRPLQHTDTQYF; DNA: TGCAGCGTGCGGCCCCTACAACACACAGATACGCAGTATTTT
D: .; size: many; J: TRBJ1-2; V: TRBV7-9; CDR3: CASSPLEAYGYTF; DNA: TGTGCCAGCAGCCCCTTAGAGGCCTATGGCTACACCTTC
D: .; size: .; J: TRBJ1-5; V: TRBV7-9; CDR3: CTSSTGTGNQPQHF; DNA: TGTACCAGCAGCACTGGGACCGGCAATCAGCCCCAGCATTTT
D: .; size: many; J: TRBJ2-3; V: TRBV15; CDR3: CATSRDQGNPYPDTQYF; DNA: TGTGCCACCAGCAGAGATCAGGGAAATCCCTATCCAGATACGCAGTATTTT
D: .; size: many; J: TRBJ1-2; V: TRBV7-2; CDR3: CASSLWGGSDGYTF; DNA: TGTGCCAGCAGCCTTTGGGGTGGGTCCGATGGCTACACCTTC
D: .; size: few; J: TRBJ2-2; V: TRBV5-1; CDR3: CASSLGRGNAGELFF; DNA: TGCGCCAGCAGCTTGGGCAGGGGAAACGCCGGGGAGCTGTTTTTT
D: TRBD1; size: once; J: TRBJ2-7; V: TRBV6-6; CDR3: CASSYHTGTGSSYEQYF; DNA: TGTGCCAGCAGTTATCACACCGGGACAGGGAGCTCCTACGAGCAGTACTTC
D: .; size: many; J: TRBJ1-2; V: TRBV9; CDR3: CASSVAEGIGYTF; DNA: TGTGCCAGCAGCGTAGCGGAAGGGATTGGCTACACCTTC
D: .; size: many; J: TRBJ1-2; V: TRBV29-1; CDR3: CSVDEGGYGYTF; DNA: TGCAGCGTTGACGAGGGGGGCTATGGCTACACCTTC
D: TRBD1; size: .; J: TRBJ1-5; V: TRBV19; CDR3: CASITLLLGQPYSNQPQHF; DNA: TGTGCCAGTATAACTCTCCTACTGGGACAGCCATATAGCAATCAGCCCCAGCATTTT
D: .; size: many; J: TRBJ2-1; V: TRBV7-2; CDR3: CASSPSRYNEQFF; DNA: TGTGCCAGCAGCCCATCCCGCTACAATGAGCAGTTCTTC
D: .; size: many; J: TRBJ1-5; V: TRBV7-2; CDR3: CASSLTMGNQPQHF; DNA: TGTGCCAGCAGCTTAACAATGGGAAACCAGCCCCAGCATTTT
D: TRBD2; size: .; J: TRBJ2-1; V: TRBV7-8; CDR3: CASSLGRWGGSYNEQFF; DNA: TGTGCCAGCAGCTTAGGACGTTGGGGGGGTAGCTACAATGAGCAGTTCTTC
D: TRBD1; size: few; J: TRBJ2-7; V: TRBV3-1; CDR3: CASSQGMTGGWGEQYF; DNA: TGTGCCAGCAGCCAAGGTATGACAGGGGGCTGGGGCGAGCAGTACTTC
D: .; size: .; J: TRBJ2-3; V: TRBV5-5; CDR3: CASSMWPTDTQYF; DNA: TGTGCCAGCAGCATGTGGCCCACAGATACGCAGTATTTT
D: TRBD2; size: once; J: TRBJ2-4; V: TRBV5-6; CDR3: CASSPPGGERNIQYF; DNA: TGTGCCAGCAGCCCACCCGGGGGGGAGAGGAACATTCAGTACTTC
D: TRBD2; size: many; J: TRBJ2-1; V: TRBV4-1; CDR3: CASSLTSGGDYNEQFF; DNA: TGCGCCAGCAGCCTAACTAGCGGGGGGGATTACAATGAGCAGTTCTTC
D: TRBD1; size: many; J: TRBJ2-3; V: TRBV5-1; CDR3: CASSLGTGGRTDTQYF; DNA: TGCGCCAGCAGCTTGGGGACAGGGGGCAGGACAGATACGCAGTATTTT
D: TRBD1; size: many; J: TRBJ2-1; V: TRBV11-2; CDR3: CASSPRDRAYNEQFF; DNA: TGTGCCAGCAGCCCCCGGGACAGGGCCTACAATGAGCAGTTCTTC
D: .; size: .; J: TRBJ1-1; V: TRBV30; CDR3: CAWNVETEAFF; DNA: TGTGCCTGGAATGTAGAGACTGAAGCTTTCTTT
D: .; size: many; J: TRBJ1-4; V: TRBV6-5; CDR3: CASSYSGTSNEKLFF; DNA: TGTGCCAGCAGTTACTCCGGGACATCTAATGAAAAACTGTTTTTT
D: .; size: .; J: TRBJ2-3; V: TRBV7-2; CDR3: CASSSRIRDTQYF; DNA: TGTGCCAGCAGCTCTAGGATACGAGATACGCAGTATTTT
D: .; size: many; J: TRBJ2-1; V: TRBV7-6; CDR3: CASSLDNEQFF; DNA: TGTGCCAGCAGCTTAGACAATGAGCAGTTCTTC
D: .; size: few; J: TRBJ1-2; V: TRBV12-3/TRBV12-4; CDR3: CASISGVDKGGYTF; DNA: TGTGCCAGCATTTCAGGAGTCGACAAGGGAGGCTACACCTTC
D: .; size: many; J: TRBJ2-6; V: TRBV20-1; CDR3: CSAQDPGAPGANVLTF; DNA: TGCAGTGCTCAGGACCCCGGGGCCCCTGGGGCCAACGTCCTGACTTTC
D: TRBD1; size: many; J: TRBJ2-3; V: TRBV7-9; CDR3: CASSSSRGNPDTQYF; DNA: TGTGCCAGCAGCTCCTCCAGGGGGAACCCAGATACGCAGTATTTT
D: TRBD2; size: .; J: TRBJ2-7; V: TRBV12-3/TRBV12-4; CDR3: CASSLGGLAGSQTYEQYF; DNA: TGTGCCAGCAGTTTAGGGGGACTAGCGGGATCTCAGACCTACGAGCAGTACTTC